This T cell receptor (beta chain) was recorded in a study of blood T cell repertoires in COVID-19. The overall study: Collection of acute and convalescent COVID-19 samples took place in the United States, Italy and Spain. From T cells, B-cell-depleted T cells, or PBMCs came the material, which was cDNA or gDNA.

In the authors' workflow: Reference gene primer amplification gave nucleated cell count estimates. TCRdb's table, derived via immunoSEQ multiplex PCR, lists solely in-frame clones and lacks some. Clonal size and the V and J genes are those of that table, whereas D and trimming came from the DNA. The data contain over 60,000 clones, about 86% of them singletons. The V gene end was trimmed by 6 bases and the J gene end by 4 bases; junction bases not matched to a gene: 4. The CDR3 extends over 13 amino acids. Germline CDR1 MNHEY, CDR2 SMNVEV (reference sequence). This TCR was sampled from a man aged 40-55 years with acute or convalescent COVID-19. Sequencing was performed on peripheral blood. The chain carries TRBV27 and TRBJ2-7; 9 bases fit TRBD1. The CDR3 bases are TGTGCCAGCAGGCCGGGACAGGGTTACGAGCAGTACTTC. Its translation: CASRPGQGYEQYF.